The 2 T cell receptor beta chains below come from one sample, sequenced in a study of OX40 agonist ivuxolimab in advanced cancers. Sequenced by immunoSEQ multiplex PCR; TCRdb stores in-frame clones only, minus some. The sample holds about 60,000 clones, less than 90% seen once. The sample consisted of CD4+ or CD8+ T cells sorted from blood, taken in a trial of the OX40 agonist ivuxolimab. The receptors come from an adult with an advanced solid tumor such as melanoma, head and neck, liver or kidney cancer.

This clone was observed a handful of times. The chain is built from TRBV30 and TRBJ1-1; no clear D gene. The V end lost 5 bases, the J end lost 0 bases, and 10 bases lay between the germline ends. This CDR3 is 13 amino acids long. Germline assignment: CDR1 GTSNPN and CDR2 SVGIG (reference sequence). The CDR3 loop reads CAWSLQLNTEAFF. For the CDR3, the DNA is TGTGCCTGGTCTCTTCAGTTGAACACTGAAGCTTTCTTT. The full variable domain, with the rest looked up from reference TRBV30 and TRBJ1-1, is SQTIHQWPATLVQPVGSPLSLECTVEGTSNPNLYWYRQAAGRGLQLLFYSVGIGQISSEVPQNLSASRPQDRQFILSSKKLLLSDSGFYLCAWSLQLNTEAFFGQGTRLTVV.

CDR3 amino acids: CAWSHPGRSVTF. The CDR3 DNA reads as TGTGCCTGGAGTCATCCGGGACGTAGTGTAACCTTC. The V call is TRBV30, the J call TRBJ1-2; perhaps TRBD1 as D (5 bases). Germline CDR1 and CDR2: GTSNPN and SVGIG (reference sequence). Deletions cut 2 bases from V and 14 bases from J, with 18 bases between. The CDR3 has 12 residues.